These 9 T cell receptor beta chains share one sample of origin, sequenced in a study of diagnostic markers for celiac disease. One entry per CDR3 protein, without DNA, is what TCRdb gives after re-calling the reads. Recorded for this sample: 7,000 to 8,000 distinct CDR3 sequences. The sample taken for sequencing was either unsorted cells or a sorted T cell fraction (not recorded which). These receptors all come from a human donor. This table probably holds off-target reads from a library built for another chain.

This chain joins TRBV5-4 and TRBJ2-1; TCRdb indicates TRBD1, and absent DNA this call remains unverified. CDR1 SGHNT and CDR2 YYREEE come from the germline V gene (reference sequence). The CDR3 loop spans 15 amino acids. The CDR3 is CASSADSYSYNEQFF.

The gene calls are TRBV19 and TRBJ2-2. CDR1 and CDR2 (germline): LNHDA, SQIVND (reference sequence). CDR3 length: 13 residues. The CDR3 reads CAVGHTNTGELFF. Together with reference TRBV19 and TRBJ2-2, the CDR3 gives the full variable domain: DGGITQSPKYLFRKEGQNVTLSCEQNLNHDAMYWYRQDPGQGLRLIYYSQIVNDFQKGDIAEGYSVSREKKESFPLTVTSAQKNPTAFYLCAVGHTNTGELFFGEGSRLTVL.

The V and J genes are TRBV10-3 and TRBJ2-7; TCRdb's D call of TRBD1 is untestable without DNA. Germline assignment: CDR1 ENHRY and CDR2 SYGVKD. There are 14 residues in the CDR3. The CDR3 sequence: CAIGGFGGHYEQYF.

This clonotype is medium-sized by frequency. V and J are TRBV5-1 and TRBJ1-1; the TCRdb D gene call, TRBD1, has no DNA to confirm it. The V gene's germline CDR1 is SGHRS and CDR2 YFSETQ. The CDR3 is 14 residues long. The CDR3 sequence: CASSNGQPWTEAFF.

The chain employs TRBV5-1 and TRBJ2-1. CDR1 is SGHRS and CDR2 is YFSETQ in the germline V gene. The CDR3 extends over 13 amino acids. CDR3 protein: CASSFGLNNRQFF.

According to its frequency, this clonotype is medium-sized (0.01 to 0.1%). J is TRBJ2-7 and V is TRBV2; checking the TCRdb D call of TRBD2 is not possible without DNA. CDR3 length: 14 amino acids. Germline V CDR1 and CDR2: SNHLY, FYNNEI. The CDR3 sequence is CASLRTSGSYEQYF.

This rearrangement joins TRBV28 to TRBJ1-2; no DNA is available, so the TRBD1 call from TCRdb remains unchecked. The V gene's germline CDR1 is MDHEN and CDR2 SYDVKM. This CDR3 is built from 13 residues. Here the CDR3 reads CASSHPGVRGYTF.

The rearrangement links TRBV20-1 to TRBJ1-2. Germline V gene data show CDR1 as DFQATT and CDR2 as SNEGSKA (reference sequence). The CDR3 has 14 residues. The CDR3 protein is CSAREASVIYGYTF.

The V and J genes are TRBV3-1 and TRBJ2-1; TCRdb outputs TRBD2, but without DNA this stays unchecked. Germline CDR1 reads LGHDT; CDR2 reads YNNKEL (reference sequence). The CDR3 is 16 residues long. The CDR3 sequence is CASSQWSAGGINEQFF.